This T cell receptor (beta chain) is drawn from a study of T cell responses to AZD1222 COVID-19 vaccine. For the study at large: The analysis combined second doses at about 4 or about 12 weeks.

Study-wide results and limits: With dominance at 160-218 and 743-854, vaccine-associated CD4 TCRs spanned spike. White British ancestry dominated among donors, who included more females, and clonal diversity was possibly underestimated.

The CDR3 sequence is 12 residues long. Trimming cost V 6 bases and J 6 bases, with 10 bases left between them. Germline-derived CDR1 and CDR2 are SGHNT and YYREEE (reference sequence). As concerns this clone: The target antigen is unknown.

Sequencing used immunoSEQ multiplex PCR; TCRdb keeps in-frame clones, though not all of them. The sample lists more than 140,000 clones; around 90% were seen once. The source is an adult in good health. The J gene is TRBJ2-1, the V gene TRBV5-4; no clear D gene. Sequenced material: peripheral blood, taken on day 0 of AZD1222 vaccination. In nucleotides, the CDR3 is TGTGCCAGCACCACATCAGGCAATGAGCAGTTCTTC. This translates into CASTTSGNEQFF. Filled out from reference TRBV5-4 and TRBJ2-1, the complete variable domain reads ETGVTQSPTHLIKTRGQQVTLRCSSQSGHNTVSWYQQALGQGPQFIFQYYREEENGRGNFPPRFSGLQFPNYSSELNVNALELDDSALYLCASTTSGNEQFFGPGTRLTVL.